This T cell receptor beta chain was recovered during a study of CD8 T cells in ankylosing spondylitis (dated by TCRdb to 2016 to 2017). With regard to the full study: To find TCR variants linked to disease, the study profiled T cell receptor beta repertoires in ankylosing spondylitis patients and healthy donors. In total, the full study cohort was made up of about 110 healthy donors and approximately 24 ankylosing spondylitis patients. Peripheral blood was sampled, and synovial fluid was also collected from ankylosing spondylitis patients. What the work shows at the level of the full study, not this receptor alone: Some motif variants had previously been reported in the synovial fluid and blood of reactive arthritis patients, which suggests shared mechanisms of disease initiation. The disease-linked clones were reported to be significantly enriched in matched synovial fluid samples from ankylosing spondylitis patients. Blood from ankylosing spondylitis patients appeared to be characterized by a TCR beta motif made up of under 10 highly homologous amino acid variants. A CD8+ phenotype was shown by the disease-linked clones, which were found at relatively low frequencies in peripheral blood.

Within its sample, this clonotype is medium-sized (0.01 to 0.1%). Which antigen it targets is not known. Qualities for individual bases were not recorded, and no much larger clone is one base off. The listed sequencing device is Illumina HiSeq 2500. Quantitative 5'-RACE with molecular barcodes was used to prepare TCR beta libraries. Regarding the original processing steps: A new computational method based on a probabilistic model of VDJ rearrangement was used to identify disease-linked TCR variants. TCRdb passed the public sequencing reads through fastp at Q25 and MiXCR, retaining productive beta sequences. Rows merge per CDR3 protein into single entries with the most common DNA and genes. These V and J calls derive from TCRdb rather than the authors' analysis. The sample table shows 9,700 or so distinct CDR3 sequences, and 5% to 6.5% are seen once. The ten largest clones represent approximately 40% of the sample.

The germline V gene specifies SGDLS as CDR1 and YYNGEE as CDR2. CDR3 length: 18 amino acids, cysteine to phenylalanine. Only the CDR3 DNA is retained, 54 bases long and in frame from the first base. Ends trimmed: V by 1 base, J by 0 bases; bases unmatched to a gene: 11. The source material was blood, either unsorted or a sorted T cell fraction (not recorded which). The V and J segments used are TRBV9 and TRBJ2-5, with 8 bases aligning to TRBD2. This receptor was identified in a female donor with ankylosing spondylitis or in good health (not recorded which). The CDR3 reads CASSVPSSGGRDQETQYF. The nucleotides read TGTGCCAGCAGCGTACCCTCCAGCGGGGGAAGGGACCAAGAGACCCAGTACTTC.